This T cell receptor (beta chain) was identified in a study of CD8 T cells in ankylosing spondylitis. Broader study findings: Disease-associated clones were reportedly significantly overrepresented in matched ankylosing spondylitis synovial fluid.

It was by quantitative 5'-RACE with molecular barcodes that TCR beta libraries were made. One entry per CDR3 protein, called by TCRdb with MiXCR from the 5' RACE reads. This table holds around 150,000 distinct CDR3 sequences, 9.5% to 12% found once. This clonotype was observed at least ten times. Its antigen is not identified. V trimming: 4 bases; J trimming: 2 bases; junction bases outside the gene matches: 4. Germline assignment: CDR1 MNHEY and CDR2 SVGAGI. CDR3 size: 16 residues. This receptor was obtained from a female donor with ankylosing spondylitis or in good health (not recorded which). J is TRBJ2-2 and V is TRBV6-5, with TRBD2 identical over 10 bases. Specimen: blood, either unsorted or a sorted T cell fraction (not recorded which). CDR3: CASSFLAGDNTGELFF. In DNA form, the CDR3 reads TGTGCCAGCAGTTTCCTAGCGGGAGATAACACCGGGGAGCTGTTTTTT.